What follows is one T cell receptor (beta chain) and its context. The sample originates from a study of blood T cell repertoires in COVID-19. Looking at the study overall: The samples span acute and convalescent COVID-19 from the United States, Italy and Spain. Sources were T cells, B-cell-depleted T cells, or PBMCs; the material itself was cDNA or gDNA.

V dropped 6 bases and J dropped 3; count of bases not matched to a gene: 1. The CDR3 extends over 12 amino acids. Participants were aged 18 to 89 years from some 24 US areas. Authors' methods: Amplifying reference gene primers gave estimates of nucleated cell counts. The assay was immunoSEQ multiplex PCR, and TCRdb's table has in-frame clones only and misses some. V, J and clone size were drawn from that table, and D and trimming were deduced from the DNA. The sample comprises 150,000 to 200,000 clones, over 70% of which are singletons, and over 4% rests with the top ten. The sequence derives from an older man who had been exposed to COVID-19. The material sequenced was PBMCs or T cells enriched from blood (not recorded which). This chain joins TRBV12-3 or TRBV12-4 and TRBJ1-1, with 7 bases lining up with TRBD1. The CDR3 sequence: CASRGTDTEAFF. In nucleotides, the CDR3 is TGTGCCAGCAGGGGGACAGACACTGAAGCTTTCTTT.